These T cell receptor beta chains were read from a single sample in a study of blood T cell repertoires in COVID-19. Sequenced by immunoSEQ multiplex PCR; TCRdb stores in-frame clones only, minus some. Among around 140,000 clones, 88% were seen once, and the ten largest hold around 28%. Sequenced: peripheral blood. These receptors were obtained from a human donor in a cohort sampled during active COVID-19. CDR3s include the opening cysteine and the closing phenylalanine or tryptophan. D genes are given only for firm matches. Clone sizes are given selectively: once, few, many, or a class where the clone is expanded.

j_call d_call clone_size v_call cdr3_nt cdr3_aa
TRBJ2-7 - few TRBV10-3 TGTGCCATCAGTGAGTCCGGGAACGAGCAGTACTTC CAISESGNEQYF
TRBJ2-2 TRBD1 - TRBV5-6 TGTGCCAGCAGCTGGGGGACAGGAACGAACACCGGGGAGCTGTTTTTT CASSWGTGTNTGELFF
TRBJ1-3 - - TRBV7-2 TGTGCCAGCAGCTTAGTATCTGGAAACACCATATATTTT CASSLVSGNTIYF
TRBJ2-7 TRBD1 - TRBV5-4 TGTGCCAGCAGCCGGGACAGCGAGTCCTACGAGCAGTACTTC CASSRDSESYEQYF
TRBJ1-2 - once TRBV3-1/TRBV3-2 TGTGCCAGCAGCCTGGGGAGTGGCTACACCTTC CASSLGSGYTF
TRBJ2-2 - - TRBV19 TGTGCCAGTAGTAGCGGGGGCCAGAACACCGGGGAGCTGTTTTTT CASSSGGQNTGELFF
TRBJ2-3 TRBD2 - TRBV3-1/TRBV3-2 TGTGCCAGCAGCACCGGGACTATGAGGGTTTGGGATACGCAGTATTTT CASSTGTMRVWDTQYF
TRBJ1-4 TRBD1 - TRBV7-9 TGTGCCAGCAGCCCCCGGGACAGGGCAAGGGAAAAACTGTTTTTT CASSPRDRAREKLFF
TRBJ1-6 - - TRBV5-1 TGCGCCAGCAGCTTCGGTCCAGGGAACCCGTTTTCACCCCTCCACTTT CASSFGPGNPFSPLHF
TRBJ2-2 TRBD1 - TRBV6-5 TGTGCCAGCAGTTCTGACAGGGTCACCGGGGAGCTGTTTTTT CASSSDRVTGELFF
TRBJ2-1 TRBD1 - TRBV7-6 TGTGCCAGCAGCCGACTACAGACAGGGGCAAACCACAATGAGCAGTTCTTC CASSRLQTGANHNEQFF
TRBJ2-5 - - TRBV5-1 TGCGCCAGCAGCTCAGGTAGGGGTCGAGAGACCCAGTACTTC CASSSGRGRETQYF
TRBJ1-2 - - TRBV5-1 TGCGCCAGCAGCTACCGACCGACAACAGGGAAGGGTGGCTACACCTTC CASSYRPTTGKGGYTF
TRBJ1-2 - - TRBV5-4 TGTGCCAGCAGCTGGGGAGGGCTAGGTGAGAATGGCTACACCTTC CASSWGGLGENGYTF
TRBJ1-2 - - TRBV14 TGTGCCAGCAGCCAAGGAGGGGGCTATGGCTACACCTTC CASSQGGGYGYTF
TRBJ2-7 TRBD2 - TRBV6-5 TGTGCCAGCAGTTACAGAGGACGGACTAGAGACGAGCAGTACTTC CASSYRGRTRDEQYF
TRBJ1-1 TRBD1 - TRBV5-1 TGCGCCAGCAGCCCGTCCGGGACAGGGTCGGGACCTGAAGCTTTCTTT CASSPSGTGSGPEAFF
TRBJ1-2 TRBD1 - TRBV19 TGTGCCAGTAGTGGGACAGGGGGTGGTGGCTACACCTTC CASSGTGGGGYTF
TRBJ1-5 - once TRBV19 TGTGCCAGTAGTATAGGCCTATTCAATCAGCCCCAGCATTTT CASSIGLFNQPQHF
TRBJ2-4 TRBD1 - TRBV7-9 TGTGCCAGCAGCTATAGGACAGGAAACATTCAGTACTTC CASSYRTGNIQYF
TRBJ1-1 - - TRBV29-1 TGCAGCGGTCTAGAGACCTTTGAGGCTTTCTTT CSGLETFEAFF
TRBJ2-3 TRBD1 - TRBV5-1 TGCGCCAGCAGCTTCTCGGGACAGAGCACAGATACGCAGTATTTT CASSFSGQSTDTQYF
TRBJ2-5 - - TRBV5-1 TGCGCCAGCAGCTTGGTGCGGGGTAGGGAGACCCAGTACTTC CASSLVRGRETQYF
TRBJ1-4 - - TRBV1 TGCACCAGCAGCCAAGAGGTTAGAGCGCGTGAAAAACTGTTTTTT CTSSQEVRAREKLFF
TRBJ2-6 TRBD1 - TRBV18 TGTGCCAGCTCACCACCCCCTACAGGGGGCAGTGACTCTGGGGCCAACGTCCTGACTTTC CASSPPPTGGSDSGANVLTF
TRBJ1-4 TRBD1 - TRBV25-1 TGTGCCAGCAGGGGGACAGGGGGGTATGAAAAACTGTTTTTT CASRGTGGYEKLFF
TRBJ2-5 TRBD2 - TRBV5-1 TGCGCCAGCAGCTCAGAGGGACTAGCGGGGGGTGTCCAGTACTTC CASSSEGLAGGVQYF
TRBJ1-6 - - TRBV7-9 TGTGCCAGCAGATCCGGGAACCTCGACCCCTATATGGATTCACCCCTCCACTTT CASRSGNLDPYMDSPLHF
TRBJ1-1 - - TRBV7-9 TGTGCCAGCAGCTTAAGACCAGGGAACACTGAAGCTTTCTTT CASSLRPGNTEAFF
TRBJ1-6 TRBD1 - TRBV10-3 TGTGCCACCGCCCCCCGGACAGGCCAGGGGGATTCACCCCTCCACTTT CATAPRTGQGDSPLHF
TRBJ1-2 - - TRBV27 TGTGCCAGCACCTTAAGGCAGGGAAGGGCCAACTATGGCTACACCTTC CASTLRQGRANYGYTF
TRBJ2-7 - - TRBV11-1 TGTGCCAGCAGCTTAACAGGCTACGAGCAGTACTTC CASSLTGYEQYF
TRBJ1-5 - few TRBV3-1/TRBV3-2 TGTGCCAGCAGCCCAGGGGTCTGGGGTCAGCCCCAGCATTTT CASSPGVWGQPQHF
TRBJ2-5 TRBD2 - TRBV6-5 TGTGCCAGCGCGCGGGGGTGGCGGGAGACCCAGTACTTC CASARGWRETQYF
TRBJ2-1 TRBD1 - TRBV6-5 TGTGCCAGTAGCGGACAGGGGGCAATTAATGAGCAGTTCTTC CASSGQGAINEQFF
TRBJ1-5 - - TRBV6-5 TGTGCCAGCAGTTCCCGGGACAACTACCAGCATTTT CASSSRDNYQHF
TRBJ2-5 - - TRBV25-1 TGTGCCACCGGTACAAAACAGGGCCTAACGCAAGAGACCCAGTACTTC CATGTKQGLTQETQYF
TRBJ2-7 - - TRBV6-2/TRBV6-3 TGTGCCAGCAGTTACTCCGAGGGCGAGCAGTACTTC CASSYSEGEQYF
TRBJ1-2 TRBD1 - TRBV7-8 TGTGCCAGCAGCTTAGCGACAGGGAGAAGTGGTGGCTACACCTTC CASSLATGRSGGYTF
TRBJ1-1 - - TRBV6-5 TGTGCCAGCAGTTACGGACGGGGGACCACTGAAGCTTTCTTT CASSYGRGTTEAFF
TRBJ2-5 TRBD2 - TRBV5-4 TGTGCCAGCAGCCCCGGACTAGCGGGGTATGAGACCCAGTACTTC CASSPGLAGYETQYF
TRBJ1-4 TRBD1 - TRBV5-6 TGTGCCAGCAGCTACCGGGACAGCGCCTATGCAACTAATGAAAAACTGTTTTTT CASSYRDSAYATNEKLFF
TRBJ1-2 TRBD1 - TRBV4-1 TGCGCCAGCAGGAGGACAGGGGAGAATGGCTACACCTTC CASRRTGENGYTF
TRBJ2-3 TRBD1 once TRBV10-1 TGCGCCAGCAGTGACTGGGACAGGGGGGCCACAGATACGCAGTATTTT CASSDWDRGATDTQYF
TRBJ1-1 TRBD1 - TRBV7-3 TGTGCCAGCAGTACTACAGGGGGCGCGGGCACTGAAGCTTTCTTT CASSTTGGAGTEAFF
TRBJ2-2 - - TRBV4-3 TGCGCCAGCAGCCAAGAACTCGCTCTAGCGTACACCGGGGAGCTGTTTTTT CASSQELALAYTGELFF
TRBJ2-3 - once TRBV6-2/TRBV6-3 TGTGCCAGCAGCATCACGGGGTCCCCTTCGCAGTATTTT CASSITGSPSQYF
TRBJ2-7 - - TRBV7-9 TGTGCCAGCAGCCCGGTCCCCTTCGAGCAGTACTTC CASSPVPFEQYF
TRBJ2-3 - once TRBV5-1 TGCGCCAGCAGTCCCACAGGAGCCTCCATTGGGCAGTATTTT CASSPTGASIGQYF
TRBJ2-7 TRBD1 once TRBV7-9 TGTGCCAGCAGCTTAGTACAGGGGCAATCCTACGAGCAGTACTTC CASSLVQGQSYEQYF
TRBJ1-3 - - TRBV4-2 TGTGCCAGCAGCCAAGAACGGGGTTTCTCTGGAAACACCATATATTTT CASSQERGFSGNTIYF
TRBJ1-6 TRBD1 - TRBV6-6 TGTGCCAGCAGTTACTGGCAGGGGGCGAAGAATTCACCCCTCCACTTT CASSYWQGAKNSPLHF
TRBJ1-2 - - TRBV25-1 TGTGCCAGCAGTGACTACTATGGCTACACCTTC CASSDYYGYTF
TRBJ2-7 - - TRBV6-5 TGTGCCAGCAGTTACATCGGGTCACGACCCTACGAGCAGTACTTC CASSYIGSRPYEQYF
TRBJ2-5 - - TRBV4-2 TGTGCCAGCAGCCAAGGGGGGGGCCGTTTAGAGACCCAGTACTTC CASSQGGGRLETQYF
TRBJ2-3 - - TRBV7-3 TGTGCCAGCAGCTCGCGGACTACAGATACGCAGTATTTT CASSSRTTDTQYF
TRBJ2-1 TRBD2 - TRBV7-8 TGTGCCAGCAGCCCCCGCGGGGGGCTGGAAGATTACAATGAGCAGTTCTTC CASSPRGGLEDYNEQFF
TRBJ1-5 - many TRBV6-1 TGTGCCAGCAGTGAACACAGCTACAATCAGCCCCAGCATTTT CASSEHSYNQPQHF
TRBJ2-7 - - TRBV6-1 TGTGCCAGCAGTGACAAGGGGGTTTGGGAGCAGTACTTC CASSDKGVWEQYF
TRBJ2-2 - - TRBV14 TGTGCCAGCAGCCAAGGCACCCGACTCCCGAACACCGGGGAGCTGTTTTTT CASSQGTRLPNTGELFF